What follows are 8 T cell receptor beta chains derived from one specimen sequenced in a study of cytomegalovirus exposure and HLA in healthy donors (dated by TCRdb to the late 2010s). Library method: the immunoSEQ multiplex PCR assay. The table was pulled from immuneACCESS by TCRdb, which kept in-frame rearrangements only. Such tables lose some clones; where checked, under half of the loss comes from unresolved V genes, and the rest has no known cause. The sample profile shows over 150,000 clones; roughly 90% of them were found once. The top ten clonotypes cover around 4.4% of the sample. The sequencing sample was made of PBMCs. These receptor sequences come from a man aged 18 to 29 in good health and CMV-seropositive.

This clone was detected a few times. The chain combines TRBV28 with TRBJ2-1; D is undetermined. The germline V gene has CDR1 MDHEN and CDR2 SYDVKM. The V end was cut by 8 bases, the J end by 2 bases, with 10 bases between. The CDR3 covers 13 residues. CDR3 in amino acids: CASGTLPYNEQFF. For the CDR3, the DNA is TGTGCCAGCGGCACCTTACCCTACAATGAGCAGTTCTTC.

This sequence joins TRBV7-6 and TRBJ2-7, with TRBD2 matching 9 bases. After removal of 0 bases from V and 3 bases from J, the junction contained 6 bases not matched to a gene. The length of the CDR3 is 16 residues. CDR1 SGHVS and CDR2 FNYEAQ come from the germline V gene. The CDR3, as DNA: TGTGCCAGCAGCTTAGCGCGTAGCGGGAGTATCTACGAGCAGTACTTC. Translating gives CASSLARSGSIYEQYF.

Concerning this clone itself: The DNA is omitted, as the CDR3 cannot be located on it reliably, and the CDR3 follows TCRdb's listing. The chain couples TRBV9 to TRBJ2-5; TRBD2 is taken as the D call from the table, unchecked against the DNA. Germline V gene lookup returns CDR1 SGDLS and CDR2 YYNGEE. With termini counted, the CDR3 has 18 amino acids. The CDR3 here is CASSSSRTSGLDQETQYF.

The chain uses TRBV11-2 and TRBJ2-5, with D possibly being TRBD1 (6 bases). This CDR3 is built from 16 residues. Looked up from germline, CDR1 is SGHAT and CDR2 is FQNNGV. V shed 5 bases and J shed 5 bases, with 21 bases lying between them. The CDR3 reads CASSPRQVHPGETQYF. The CDR3 DNA sequence: TGTGCCAGCAGCCCCCGACAGGTCCATCCTGGCGAGACCCAGTACTTC.

J is TRBJ2-3 and V is TRBV19; 9 positions match TRBD1. Germline CDR1 and CDR2: LNHDA and SQIVND (reference sequence). V was clipped by 4 bases and J by 5 bases; unmatched bases: 4. CDR3 length equals 14 residues. CDR3 protein: CASSTQGAIDTQYF. CDR3 sequence (DNA): TGTGCCAGTAGTACACAGGGGGCAATAGATACGCAGTATTTT.

This clone was picked up one time. J is TRBJ1-1 and V is TRBV29-1, with D uncertain. This CDR3 region has 12 residues. Germline V lookup: CDR1 SQVTM, CDR2 ANQGSEA. V lost 6 bases and J 8 bases, leaving 16 bases between the germline ends. This CDR3 reads CSVGGDPLEAFF. The DNA for the CDR3 is TGCAGCGTGGGTGGAGATCCCTTAGAAGCTTTCTTT.

This clone was detected only once. This chain uses TRBV9 with TRBJ2-1, with D possibly TRBD1 on 6 matching bases. Germline CDR1 and CDR2: SGDLS and YYNGEE. Trimming took 1 base from V and 7 from J, leaving 15 bases between them. This CDR3 is built from 15 residues. This CDR3 reads CASSVLQGGRNEQFF. In DNA form, the CDR3 reads TGTGCCAGCAGCGTACTACAGGGTGGGCGGAATGAGCAGTTCTTC.

V and J are TRBV27 and TRBJ1-5; the D gene is possibly TRBD1 (6 bases). CDR1 is MNHEY and CDR2 is SMNVEV in the germline V gene (reference sequence). V lost 6 bases and J lost 3, with 12 bases in between. This CDR3 contains 14 residues. CDR3 protein: CASRATGLNQPQHF. The CDR3 DNA sequence: TGTGCCAGCAGGGCGACAGGCCTCAATCAGCCCCAGCATTTT.